This record concerns one T cell receptor beta chain sequence. Its antigen is unknown. The V end lost 4 bases, the J end lost 4 bases, and 8 bases lay between the germline ends. CDR3 length: 13 amino acids. CDR1 is SGHRS and CDR2 is YFSETQ in the germline V gene. The sample belongs to a study of T cell responses to AZD1222 COVID-19 vaccine. Study conclusions and caveats: Samples come after the peak T cell response, not at day 14. Two AZD1222 doses significantly raised spike-specific TCR breadth and depth over controls. The donor group comprised mostly white British people and more females; the analysis possibly underestimated clonal diversity. Nearly half of unique spike-specific TCRs reportedly avoided B.1.351 and B.1.1.7 mutated regions.

The method was immunoSEQ multiplex PCR; TCRdb's version includes in-frame clones alone and lacks a portion of them. The sample has roughly 150,000 clones, less than 95% seen once; the top ten hold 4.4%. The sequencing used peripheral blood, collected on day 0 of AZD1222 vaccination. The V gene is TRBV5-1, the J gene TRBJ2-2; D is uncertain. The TCR was taken from an adult in good health. This chain's CDR3 is CASSRSITGELFF. In nucleotides, the CDR3 is TGCGCCAGCAGCCGCTCTATCACCGGGGAGCTGTTTTTT.